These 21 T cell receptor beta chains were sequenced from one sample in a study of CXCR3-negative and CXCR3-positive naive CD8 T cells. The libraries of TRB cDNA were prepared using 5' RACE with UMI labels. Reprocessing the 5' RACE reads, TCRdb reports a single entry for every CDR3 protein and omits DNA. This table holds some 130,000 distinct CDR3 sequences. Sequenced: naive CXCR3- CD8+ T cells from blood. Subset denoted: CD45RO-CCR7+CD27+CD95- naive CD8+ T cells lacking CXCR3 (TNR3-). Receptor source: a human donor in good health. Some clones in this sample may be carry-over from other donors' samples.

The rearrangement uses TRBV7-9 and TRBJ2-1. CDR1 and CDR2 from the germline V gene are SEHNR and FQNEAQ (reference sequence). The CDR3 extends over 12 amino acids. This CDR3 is CASDAGGNEQFF.

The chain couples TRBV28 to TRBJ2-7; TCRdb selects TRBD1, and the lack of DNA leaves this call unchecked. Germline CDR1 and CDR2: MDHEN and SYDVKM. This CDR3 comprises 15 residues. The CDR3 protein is CASSIDREDTAEQYF. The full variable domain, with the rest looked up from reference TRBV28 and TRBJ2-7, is DVKVTQSSRYLVKRTGEKVFLECVQDMDHENMFWYRQDPGLGLRLIYFSYDVKMKEKGDIPEGYSVSREKKERFSLILESASTNQTSMYLCASSIDREDTAEQYFGPGTRLTVT.

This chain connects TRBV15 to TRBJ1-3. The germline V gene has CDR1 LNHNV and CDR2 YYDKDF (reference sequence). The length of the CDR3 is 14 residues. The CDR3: CATSKAGSGNTIYF.

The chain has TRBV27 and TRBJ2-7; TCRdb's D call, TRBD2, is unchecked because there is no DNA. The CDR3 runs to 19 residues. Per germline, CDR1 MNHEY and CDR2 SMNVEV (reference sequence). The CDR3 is CASSLSGLAGIVSSYEQYF.

CDR3: CASSDLWSPLHF. The chain is built from TRBV7-9 and TRBJ1-6. Germline V lookup: CDR1 SEHNR, CDR2 FQNEAQ (reference sequence). The CDR3 runs to 12 residues.

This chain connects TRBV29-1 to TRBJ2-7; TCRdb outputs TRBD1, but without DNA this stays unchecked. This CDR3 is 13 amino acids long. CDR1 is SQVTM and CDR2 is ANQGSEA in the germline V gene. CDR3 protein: CSVARDGSYEQYF.

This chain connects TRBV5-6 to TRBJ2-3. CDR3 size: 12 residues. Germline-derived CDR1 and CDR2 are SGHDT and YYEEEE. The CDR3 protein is CASSRVADTQYF. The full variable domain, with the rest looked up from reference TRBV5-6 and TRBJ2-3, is DAGVTQSPTHLIKTRGQQVTLRCSPKSGHDTVSWYQQALGQGPQFIFQYYEEEERQRGNFPDRFSGHQFPNYSSELNVNALLLGDSALYLCASSRVADTQYFGPGTRLTVL.

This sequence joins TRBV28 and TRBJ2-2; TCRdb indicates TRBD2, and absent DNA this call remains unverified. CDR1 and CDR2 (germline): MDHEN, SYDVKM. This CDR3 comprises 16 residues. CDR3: CASSLWTSGNTGELFF.

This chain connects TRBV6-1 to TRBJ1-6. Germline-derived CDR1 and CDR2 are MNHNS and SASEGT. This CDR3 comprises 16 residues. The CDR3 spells CASSEDRSSYNSPLHF.

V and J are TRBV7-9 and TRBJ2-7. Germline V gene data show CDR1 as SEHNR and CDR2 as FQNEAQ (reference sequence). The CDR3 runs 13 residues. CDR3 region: CASSLALSYEQYF. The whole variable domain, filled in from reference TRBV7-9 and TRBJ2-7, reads DTGVSQNPRHKITKRGQNVTFRCDPISEHNRLYWYRQTLGQGPEFLTYFQNEAQLEKSRLLSDRFSAERPKGSFSTLEIQRTEQGDSAMYLCASSLALSYEQYFGPGTRLTVT.

This CDR3 reads CASSQTLTYEQYF. V and J are TRBV4-2 and TRBJ2-7. Germline CDR1 reads LGHNA; CDR2 reads YNFKEQ. The length of the CDR3 is 13 residues.

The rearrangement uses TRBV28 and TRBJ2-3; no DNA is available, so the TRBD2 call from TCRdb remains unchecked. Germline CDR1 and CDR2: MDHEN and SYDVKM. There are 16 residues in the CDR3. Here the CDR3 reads CASSLGLAGGADTQYF.

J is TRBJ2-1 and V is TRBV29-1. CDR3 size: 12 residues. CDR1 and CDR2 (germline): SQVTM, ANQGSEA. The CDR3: CSVERQPNEQFF.

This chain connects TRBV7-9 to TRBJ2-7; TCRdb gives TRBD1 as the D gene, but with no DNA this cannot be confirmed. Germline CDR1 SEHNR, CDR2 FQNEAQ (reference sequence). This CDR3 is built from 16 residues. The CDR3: CASSSTTDRGHNEQYF.

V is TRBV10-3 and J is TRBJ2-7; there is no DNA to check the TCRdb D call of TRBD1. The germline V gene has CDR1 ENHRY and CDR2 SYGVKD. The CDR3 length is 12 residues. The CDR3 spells CAISWGDGEQYF.

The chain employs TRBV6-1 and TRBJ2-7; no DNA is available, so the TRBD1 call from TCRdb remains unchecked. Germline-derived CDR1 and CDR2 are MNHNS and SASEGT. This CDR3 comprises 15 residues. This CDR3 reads CAIAVPGQGVYEQYF.

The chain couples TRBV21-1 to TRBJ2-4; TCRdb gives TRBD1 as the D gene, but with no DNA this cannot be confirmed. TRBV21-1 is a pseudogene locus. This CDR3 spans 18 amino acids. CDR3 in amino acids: CASSKSGGRGIAKNIQYF.

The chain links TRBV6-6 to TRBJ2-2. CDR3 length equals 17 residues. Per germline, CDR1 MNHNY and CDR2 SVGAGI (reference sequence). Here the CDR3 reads CASRILLDGANTGELFF.

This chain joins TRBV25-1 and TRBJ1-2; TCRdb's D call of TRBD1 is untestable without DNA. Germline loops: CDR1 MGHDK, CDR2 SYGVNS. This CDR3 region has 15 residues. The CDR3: CASSEPTSGGGGYTF.

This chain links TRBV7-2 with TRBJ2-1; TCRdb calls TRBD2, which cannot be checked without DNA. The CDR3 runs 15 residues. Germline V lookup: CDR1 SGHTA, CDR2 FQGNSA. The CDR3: CASSLDGRAWDEQFF.

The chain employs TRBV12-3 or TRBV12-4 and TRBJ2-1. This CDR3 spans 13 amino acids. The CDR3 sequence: CASSLVQYNEQFF.